Presented here are 2 T cell receptor beta chains from one specimen sequenced in a study of cytomegalovirus exposure and HLA in healthy donors. Amplification used 60 Vbeta primers and 13 Jbeta primers. Clones were sequenced by immunoSEQ multiplex PCR, and TCRdb holds only the in-frame ones, with some missing. The sample shows around 120,000 clones, approximately 80% of them seen only once. Sequenced sample: PBMCs. These receptors were taken from a man younger than 45 in good health and CMV-seronegative.

The rearrangement links TRBV10-3 to TRBJ2-7; the match to TRBD2 covers 13 bases. Per germline, CDR1 ENHRY and CDR2 SYGVKD. After removal of 6 bases from V and 6 bases from J, the junction contained 8 bases not matched to a gene. The CDR3 is made up of 15 amino acids. CDR3 residues: CAIREGLAGESEQYF. CDR3 nucleotide sequence: TGTGCCATCAGAGAAGGACTAGCGGGAGAGAGCGAGCAGTACTTC.

The rearrangement uses TRBV29-1 and TRBJ1-4; 9 nucleotides align to TRBD1. The CDR3 is made up of 14 amino acids. Germline CDR1 SQVTM, CDR2 ANQGSEA. Trimming cost V 6 bases and J 5 bases; bases outside gene matches: 7. CDR3 sequence reads: CSVDPGTGNEKLFF. The DNA of the CDR3 is TGCAGCGTCGATCCCGGGACAGGGAATGAAAAACTGTTTTTT.